The present T cell receptor (beta chain) was sequenced within a study of blood T cell repertoires in COVID-19. For the study at large: Samples came from the United States, Italy and Spain, spanning acute and convalescent COVID-19. T cells, B-cell-depleted T cells, or PBMCs provided the cDNA or gDNA that served as material.

The germline V and J ends were trimmed by 7 bases and 8 bases, with 17 bases remaining between them. The CDR3 contains 13 residues. Clones were sequenced by immunoSEQ multiplex PCR, and TCRdb holds only the in-frame ones, with some missing. This table holds around 250,000 clones, approximately 87% found once. The material sequenced was peripheral blood. This chain uses TRBV12-3 or TRBV12-4 with TRBJ1-2, with unresolved D. The TCR sequence derives from a man in his 60s who had recovered from COVID-19. The CDR3 nucleotides are TGTGCCAGCACCCAGTTTAGAGGCTGGGGCTACACCTTC. Protein: CASTQFRGWGYTF.